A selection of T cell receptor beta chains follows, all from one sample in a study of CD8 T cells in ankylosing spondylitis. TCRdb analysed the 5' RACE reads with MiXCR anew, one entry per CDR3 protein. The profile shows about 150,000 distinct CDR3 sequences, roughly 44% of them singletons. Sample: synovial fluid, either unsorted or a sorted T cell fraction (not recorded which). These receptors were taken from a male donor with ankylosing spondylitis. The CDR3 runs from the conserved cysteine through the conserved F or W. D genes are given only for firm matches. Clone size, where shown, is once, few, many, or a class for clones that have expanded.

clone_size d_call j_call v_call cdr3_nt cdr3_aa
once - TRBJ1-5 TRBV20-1 TGCAGTGCGAACAGGGGCAATCAGCCCCAGCATTTT CSANRGNQPQHF
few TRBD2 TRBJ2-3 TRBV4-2 TGTGCCAGCAGCCAGATAGTAGCGGGGGGGAGCACAGATACGCAGTATTTT CASSQIVAGGSTDTQYF
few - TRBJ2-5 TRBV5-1 TGCGCCAGCAGGGGTCTTCCTGAGACCCAGTACTTC CASRGLPETQYF
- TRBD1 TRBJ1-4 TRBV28 TGTGCCAGCAGTTTTCCCGGGACAGTAAATGAAAAACTGTTTTTT CASSFPGTVNEKLFF
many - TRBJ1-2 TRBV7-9 TGTGCCAGCAGACAAGAATTGGTAGGAGGCTACACCTTC CASRQELVGGYTF
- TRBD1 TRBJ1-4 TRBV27 TGTGCCAGCTCCCGCGGCATCGCTCTGACAGGGTGGAGTGAAAAACTGTTTTTT CASSRGIALTGWSEKLFF
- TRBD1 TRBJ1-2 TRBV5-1 TGCGCCAGCAGCTTGACAGGGGTCGTAGTCCAGTCTCACTATGGCTACACCTTC CASSLTGVVVQSHYGYTF
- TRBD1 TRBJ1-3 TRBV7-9 TGTGCCAGCAGGGGGACAGGAGGCCCTGGAAACACCATATATTTT CASRGTGGPGNTIYF
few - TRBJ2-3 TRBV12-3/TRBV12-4 TGTGCCAGCAGTCCCCTCGGTCCCGTTGGAGATACGCAGTATTTT CASSPLGPVGDTQYF
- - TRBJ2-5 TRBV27 TGTGCCAGCAGTTTATTTCCTTCTTGGCTAGCACGCGAGACCCAGTACTTC CASSLFPSWLARETQYF
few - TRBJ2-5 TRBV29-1 TGCAGCGCCCCTGCCGGGACAACAGCACACGGGAGGCCGACAGAGACCCAGTACTTC CSAPAGTTAHGRPTETQYF
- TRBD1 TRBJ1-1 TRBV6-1 TGTGCCAGCACCACAGGACAGGGATTGAACACTGAAGCTTTCTTT CASTTGQGLNTEAFF
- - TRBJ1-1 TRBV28 TGTGCCAGCAGTTTCCTCGAGAGAGGTGGCAGGGAGAACACTGAAGCTTTCTTT CASSFLERGGRENTEAFF
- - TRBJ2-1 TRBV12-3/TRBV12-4 TGTGCCAGCAGTTTTGGGGGGGCAAACAATGAGCAGTTCTTC CASSFGGANNEQFF
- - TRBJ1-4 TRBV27 TGTGCCAGCAGCAGCCTGGGGAAACTGTTTTTT CASSSLGKLFF
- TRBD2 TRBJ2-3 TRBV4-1 TGCGCCAGCAGCCAAGGATCCCGGGCTAGCGGGAGTACAGATACGCAGTATTTT CASSQGSRASGSTDTQYF
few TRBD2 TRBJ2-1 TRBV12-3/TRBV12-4 TGTGCCAGCAGTTTAGGAGCGGGACGTGAGCAGTTCTTC CASSLGAGREQFF
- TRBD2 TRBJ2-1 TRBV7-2 TGTGCCAGCAGCTTCATAGCGGGGTACAATGAGCAGTTCTTC CASSFIAGYNEQFF
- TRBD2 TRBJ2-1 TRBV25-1 TGTGCCAGCAGTGTGGGTCTAGCGGATGCGGGTGAGCAGTTCTTC CASSVGLADAGEQFF
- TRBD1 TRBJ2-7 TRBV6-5 TGTGCCAGCAGTCCCTCGGGACAGCCCTACGAGCAGTACTTC CASSPSGQPYEQYF
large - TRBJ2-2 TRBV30 TGTGCCTGGAGTCCACAGGGAATTACCGGGGAGCTGTTTTTT CAWSPQGITGELFF
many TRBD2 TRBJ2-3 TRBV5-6 TGTGCCAGCAGCTTGGCCGGGGGGATCTCAGATACGCAGTATTTT CASSLAGGISDTQYF
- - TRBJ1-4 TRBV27 TGTGCCAGCAGTTTAAAACAGGGTGATGAAAAACTGTTTTTT CASSLKQGDEKLFF
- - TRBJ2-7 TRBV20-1 TGCAGTGCTAGATCTACCTACGAGCAGTACTTC CSARSTYEQYF
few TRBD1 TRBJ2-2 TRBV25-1 TGTGCCAGCTCCTCGACAGGGTGGGACACCGGGGAGCTGTTTTTT CASSSTGWDTGELFF
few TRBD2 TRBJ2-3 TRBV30 TGTGCCTGGAACGGGGGGGGGCACCCAGATACGCAGTATTTT CAWNGGGHPDTQYF
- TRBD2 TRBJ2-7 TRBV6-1 TGTGCCAGCATTCTTGATGGGCGGGGGGGCTACGAGCAGTACTTC CASILDGRGGYEQYF
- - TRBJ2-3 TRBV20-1 TGCAGTGCCGGCTGGGACACGTACACAGATACGCAGTATTTT CSAGWDTYTDTQYF
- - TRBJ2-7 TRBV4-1 TGCGCCAGCAGCCAAGGTCGCGGAGATTGGGTCGAGCAGTACTTC CASSQGRGDWVEQYF
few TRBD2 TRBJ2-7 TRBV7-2 TGTGCCAGCAGCTTAGTAGCGGGAGACTACGAGCAGTACTTC CASSLVAGDYEQYF
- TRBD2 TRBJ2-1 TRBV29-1 TGCAGCGTTACGTTCACGATTAGCGGGGCATTCTACAATGAGCAGTTCTTC CSVTFTISGAFYNEQFF
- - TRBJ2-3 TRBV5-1 TGCGCCAGCAGCTTGAGAAAAACTAGCACAGATACGCAGTATTTT CASSLRKTSTDTQYF
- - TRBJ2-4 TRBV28 TGTGCCAGCAGTTTGCTCACCCTGGGGGTTTATAACATTCAGTACTTC CASSLLTLGVYNIQYF
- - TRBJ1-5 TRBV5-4 TGTGCCAGCAGCTCGTATCAGCCCCAGCATTTT CASSSYQPQHF
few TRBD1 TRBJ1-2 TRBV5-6 TGTGCCAGCAGCTTATCAGGGGGAAGGTATGGCTACACCTTC CASSLSGGRYGYTF
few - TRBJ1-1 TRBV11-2 TGTGCCAGCAGCCCTCCCCCGGGACGGAACAATTATGACACTGAAGCTTTCTTT CASSPPPGRNNYDTEAFF
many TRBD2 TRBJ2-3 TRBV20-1 TGCAGTGCCCCTGGGACTAACACAGATACGCAGTATTTT CSAPGTNTDTQYF
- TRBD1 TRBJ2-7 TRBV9 TGTGCCAGCAGCCCGCGGGACAGGGGAGTCTACGAGCAGTACTTC CASSPRDRGVYEQYF
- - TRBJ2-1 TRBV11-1 TGTGCCAGCAGCTTTGTGGGAGCGCTCTACAATGAGCAGTTCTTC CASSFVGALYNEQFF
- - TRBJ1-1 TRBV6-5 TGTGCCAGCAGTTACCTTGGCACTGAAGCTTTCTTT CASSYLGTEAFF
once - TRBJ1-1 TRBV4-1 TGCGCCAGCAGCTTAGGGGCATGGGGGCCGAACACTGAAGCTTTCTTT CASSLGAWGPNTEAFF
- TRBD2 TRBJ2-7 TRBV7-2 TGTGCCAGCAACCTCGGGGAGGGCGAGGGATACGAGCAGTACTTC CASNLGEGEGYEQYF
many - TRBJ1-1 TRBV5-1 TGCGCCAGCAGCCCTCAGGGAAGGACTGAAGCTTTCTTT CASSPQGRTEAFF
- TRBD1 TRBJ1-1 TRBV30 TGTGCCTGGGACAGGGCAGGCACTGAAGCTTTCTTT CAWDRAGTEAFF
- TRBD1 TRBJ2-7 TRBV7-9 TGTGCCAGCAGCTTAGTCTTTGGGACAGGGGTCTACGAGCAGTACTTC CASSLVFGTGVYEQYF
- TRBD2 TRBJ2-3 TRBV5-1 TGCGCCAGCACGCTAGCGGTTGCTAGCACAGATACGCAGTATTTT CASTLAVASTDTQYF
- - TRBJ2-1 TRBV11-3 TGTGCCAGCAGCTCCAACACGATCAATGAGCAGTTCTTC CASSSNTINEQFF
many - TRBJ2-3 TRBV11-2 TGTGCCAGCAGCCGGGCCGGGGATACGCAGTATTTT CASSRAGDTQYF
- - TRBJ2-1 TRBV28 TGTGCCAGCAGTCGTTGGGTCAACAATGAGCAGTTCTTC CASSRWVNNEQFF
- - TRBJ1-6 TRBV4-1 TGCGCCAGCAGCCAAGATTCTGGAGGGGTCGGTTCACCCCTCCACTTT CASSQDSGGVGSPLHF
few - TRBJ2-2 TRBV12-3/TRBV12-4 TGTGCCAGCAGTTTAATCCCCGGGACGGAAACCGGGGAGCTGTTTTTT CASSLIPGTETGELFF
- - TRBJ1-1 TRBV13 TGTGCCAGCAGCAACAGGGAGAACACTGAAGCTTTCTTT CASSNRENTEAFF
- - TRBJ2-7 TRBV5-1 TGCGCCAGCAGCCCCAAACAATACGAGCAGTACTTC CASSPKQYEQYF
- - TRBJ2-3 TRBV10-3 TGTGCCATCAGTGAGCTAACCACAGATACGCAGTATTTT CAISELTTDTQYF
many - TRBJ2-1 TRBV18 TGTGCCAGCAGGGGCAATGAGCAGTTCTTC CASRGNEQFF